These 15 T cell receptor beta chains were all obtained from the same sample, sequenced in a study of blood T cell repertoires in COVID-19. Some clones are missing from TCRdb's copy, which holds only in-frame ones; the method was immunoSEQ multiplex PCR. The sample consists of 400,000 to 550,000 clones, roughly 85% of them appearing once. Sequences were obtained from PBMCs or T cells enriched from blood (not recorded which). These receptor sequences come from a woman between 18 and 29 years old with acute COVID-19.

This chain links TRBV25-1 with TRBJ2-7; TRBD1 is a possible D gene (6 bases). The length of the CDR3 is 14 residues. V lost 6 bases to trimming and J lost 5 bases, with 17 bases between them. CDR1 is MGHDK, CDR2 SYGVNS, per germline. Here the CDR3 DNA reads TGTGCCAGCAGCCAGACAGGAACGGACCACGAGCAGTACTTC. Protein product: CASSQTGTDHEQYF.

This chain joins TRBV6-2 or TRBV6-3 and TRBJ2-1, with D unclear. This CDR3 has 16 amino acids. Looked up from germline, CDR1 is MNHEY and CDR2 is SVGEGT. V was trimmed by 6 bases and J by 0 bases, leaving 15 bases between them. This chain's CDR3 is CASRYATRSSYNEQFF. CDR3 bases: TGTGCCAGCAGATACGCGACCAGGTCCTCCTACAATGAGCAGTTCTTC.

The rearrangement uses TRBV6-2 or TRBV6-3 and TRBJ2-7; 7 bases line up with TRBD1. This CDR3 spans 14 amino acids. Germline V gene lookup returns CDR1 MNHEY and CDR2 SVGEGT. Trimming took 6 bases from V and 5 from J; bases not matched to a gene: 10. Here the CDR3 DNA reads TGTGCCAGCAGCCTGGACAGGTCCCTTAACGAGCAGTACTTC. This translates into CASSLDRSLNEQYF.

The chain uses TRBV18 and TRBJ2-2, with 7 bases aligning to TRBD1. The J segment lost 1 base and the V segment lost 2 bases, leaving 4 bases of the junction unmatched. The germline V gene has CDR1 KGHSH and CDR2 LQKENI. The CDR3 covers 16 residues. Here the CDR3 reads CASSPMGTENTGELFF. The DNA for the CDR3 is TGTGCCAGCTCACCAATGGGGACAGAGAACACCGGGGAGCTGTTTTTT.

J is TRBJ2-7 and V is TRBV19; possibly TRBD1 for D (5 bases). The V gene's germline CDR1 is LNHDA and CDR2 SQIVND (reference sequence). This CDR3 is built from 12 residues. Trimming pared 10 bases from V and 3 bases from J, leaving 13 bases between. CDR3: CATSSQGYEQYF. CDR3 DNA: TGTGCCACCTCCTCGCAGGGCTACGAGCAGTACTTC.

The CDR3: CASSERSGGTPTTQYF. CDR3 nucleotide sequence: TGTGCCAGCAGTGAACGGAGCGGGGGGACCCCTACTACGCAGTATTTT. This chain links TRBV2 with TRBJ2-3, with TRBD2 matching over 9 bases. This CDR3 spans 16 amino acids. Looked up from germline, CDR1 is SNHLY and CDR2 is FYNNEI. The ends lost 2 bases at V and 8 bases at J; junction bases unmatched: 11.

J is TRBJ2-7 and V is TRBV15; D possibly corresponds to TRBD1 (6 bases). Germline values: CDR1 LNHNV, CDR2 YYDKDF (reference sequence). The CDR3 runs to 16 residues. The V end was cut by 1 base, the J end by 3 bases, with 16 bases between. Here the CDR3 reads CATSRGQGTPDYEQYF. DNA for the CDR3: TGTGCCACCAGCAGAGGCCAAGGGACACCGGACTACGAGCAGTACTTC.

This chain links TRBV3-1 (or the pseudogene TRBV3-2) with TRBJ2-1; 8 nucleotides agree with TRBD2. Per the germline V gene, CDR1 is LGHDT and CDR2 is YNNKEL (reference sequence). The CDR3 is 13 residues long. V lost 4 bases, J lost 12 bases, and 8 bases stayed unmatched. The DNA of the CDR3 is TGTGCCAGCAGCCCAGCGGTAGCGGGGTGGCAGTTCTTC. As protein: CASSPAVAGWQFF.

The CDR3 loop is CASSLQESGNQPQHF. The CDR3 DNA reads TGTGCCAGCTCACTACAGGAGTCCGGCAATCAGCCCCAGCATTTT. V gene TRBV18 combines with J gene TRBJ1-5; TRBD1 might be the D (5 bases). The V end was cut by 4 bases, the J end by 2 bases, with 12 bases between. This CDR3 has 15 amino acids. In germline, CDR1 is KGHSH, CDR2 LQKENI.

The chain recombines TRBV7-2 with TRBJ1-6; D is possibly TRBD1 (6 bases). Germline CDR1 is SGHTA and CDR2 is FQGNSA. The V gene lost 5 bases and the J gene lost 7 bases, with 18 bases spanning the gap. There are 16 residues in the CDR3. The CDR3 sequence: CASSLETGSGNSPLHF. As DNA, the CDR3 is TGTGCCAGCAGCCTCGAAACAGGGTCGGGGAATTCACCCCTCCACTTT.

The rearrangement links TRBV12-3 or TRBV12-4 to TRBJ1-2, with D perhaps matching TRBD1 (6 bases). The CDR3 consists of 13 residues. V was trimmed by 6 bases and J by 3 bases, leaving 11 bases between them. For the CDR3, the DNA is TGTGCCAGCAGCAGGGACACCTACTATGGCTACACCTTC. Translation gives CASSRDTYYGYTF.

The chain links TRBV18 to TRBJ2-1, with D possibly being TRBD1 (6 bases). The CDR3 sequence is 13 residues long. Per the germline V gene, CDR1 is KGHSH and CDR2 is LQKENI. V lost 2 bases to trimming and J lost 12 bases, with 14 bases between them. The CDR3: CASSPGTLRVQFF. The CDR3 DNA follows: TGTGCCAGCTCACCAGGGACACTCCGGGTGCAGTTCTTC.

The CDR3 DNA is TGTGCCAGCAGCCCTTCACAGGGTAAGACCTACAATGAGCAGTTCTTC. This translates into CASSPSQGKTYNEQFF. The gene calls are TRBV9 and TRBJ2-1; perhaps TRBD1 as D (6 bases). V was pared by 4 bases and J by 2 bases, with 16 bases between. The CDR3 extends over 16 amino acids. Per the germline V gene, CDR1 is SGDLS and CDR2 is YYNGEE.

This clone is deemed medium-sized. CDR3 coding DNA: TGCAGTGCTAGTACCTCGGACACTGAAGCTTTCTTT. Amino acids: CSASTSDTEAFF. V usage is TRBV20-1 and J usage is TRBJ1-1; D remains unclear. The CDR3 loop spans 12 amino acids. Trimming stripped 3 bases from V and 3 bases from J, with 8 bases between. Germline CDR1 and CDR2: DFQATT and SNEGSKA (reference sequence).

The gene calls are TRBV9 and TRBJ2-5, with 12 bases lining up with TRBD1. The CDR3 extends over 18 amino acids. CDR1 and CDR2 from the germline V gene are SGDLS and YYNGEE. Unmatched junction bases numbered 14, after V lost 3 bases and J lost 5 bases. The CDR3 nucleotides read TGTGCCAGCAGCGAATTCCCGGGACAGGGGGCGCTTGGGGAGACCCAGTACTTC. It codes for CASSEFPGQGALGETQYF.